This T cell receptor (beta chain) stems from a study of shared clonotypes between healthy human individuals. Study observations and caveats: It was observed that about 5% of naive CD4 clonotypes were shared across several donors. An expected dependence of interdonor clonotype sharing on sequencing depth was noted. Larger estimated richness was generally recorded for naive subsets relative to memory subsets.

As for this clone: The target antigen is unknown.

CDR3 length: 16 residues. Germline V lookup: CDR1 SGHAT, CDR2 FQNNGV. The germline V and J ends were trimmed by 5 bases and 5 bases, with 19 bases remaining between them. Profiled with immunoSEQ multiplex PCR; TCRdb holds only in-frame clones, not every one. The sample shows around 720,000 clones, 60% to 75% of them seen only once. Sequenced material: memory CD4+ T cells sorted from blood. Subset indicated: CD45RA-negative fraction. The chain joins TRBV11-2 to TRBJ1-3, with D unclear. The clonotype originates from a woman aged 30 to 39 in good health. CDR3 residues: CASSPDDNNRRNTIYF. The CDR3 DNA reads TGTGCCAGCAGCCCCGACGACAACAACCGGAGAAACACCATATATTTT.